This is a list of T cell receptor beta chains from one sample in a study of T cell responses to AZD1222 COVID-19 vaccine. TCRdb's copy holds only in-frame clones and misses some; the assay was immunoSEQ multiplex PCR. The sample holds more than 95,000 clones, 88% seen once. The sample here was peripheral blood, taken on day 0 of AZD1222 vaccination. The source is an adult in good health. The CDR3 runs from the conserved cysteine through the conserved F or W.

v_call,j_call,cdr3_aa
TRBV10-3,TRBJ2-4,CAISPIGTDIQYF
TRBV15,TRBJ1-4,CATSREGQANEKLFF
TRBV6-5,TRBJ1-2,CASSYSGTLPRGYTF
TRBV19,TRBJ1-4,CASSTDRVVTTNEKLFF
TRBV18,TRBJ1-5,CASSPLGQGAQPQHF
TRBV11-1,TRBJ2-5,CASSSGLDLETQYF
TRBV7-6,TRBJ2-5,CASSLAPTSGGATTQYF
TRBV2,TRBJ1-5,CASSEDRAAMGNQPQHF
TRBV9,TRBJ1-5,CASSVGGSNQPQHF
TRBV9,TRBJ2-2,CASSVVDGTPGELFF
TRBV4-1,TRBJ1-4,CASSQDPLTAPNEKLFF
TRBV27,TRBJ1-5,CASRGHLRQPQHF
TRBV5-1,TRBJ1-1,CASSPVRGRTEAFF
TRBV5-1,TRBJ2-7,CASSTTGQGLREQYF
TRBV7-9,TRBJ2-2,CASSLHGGLNTGELFF
TRBV27,TRBJ1-5,CASSYSSNQPQHF
TRBV27,TRBJ1-6,CASRSDPYNSPLHF
TRBV7-2,TRBJ1-2,CASSSYGGNYGYTF
TRBV28,TRBJ1-3,CASTWGGSGGNTIYF
TRBV7-3,TRBJ2-3,CASSLTGSDTQYF
TRBV5-4,TRBJ2-1,CASTVAGVLYNEQFF
TRBV5-8,TRBJ2-4,CASSLNWDIQYF
TRBV5-1,TRBJ2-5,CASSLKGQETQYF
TRBV6-2/TRBV6-3,TRBJ1-5,CASSSSGPQHF
TRBV18,TRBJ1-2,CASSSDRIRYGYTF
TRBV5-1,TRBJ1-3,CASSPDRPSSGNTIYF
TRBV29-1,TRBJ1-2,CSDTQGDGYTF
TRBV2,TRBJ2-7,CASSKIYRVSQGQYF
TRBV7-9,TRBJ2-7,CASSLENSGREIYEQYF
TRBV4-1,TRBJ1-2,CASSQQGIYGYTF
TRBV2,TRBJ1-3,CASSESRTPMGNTIYF